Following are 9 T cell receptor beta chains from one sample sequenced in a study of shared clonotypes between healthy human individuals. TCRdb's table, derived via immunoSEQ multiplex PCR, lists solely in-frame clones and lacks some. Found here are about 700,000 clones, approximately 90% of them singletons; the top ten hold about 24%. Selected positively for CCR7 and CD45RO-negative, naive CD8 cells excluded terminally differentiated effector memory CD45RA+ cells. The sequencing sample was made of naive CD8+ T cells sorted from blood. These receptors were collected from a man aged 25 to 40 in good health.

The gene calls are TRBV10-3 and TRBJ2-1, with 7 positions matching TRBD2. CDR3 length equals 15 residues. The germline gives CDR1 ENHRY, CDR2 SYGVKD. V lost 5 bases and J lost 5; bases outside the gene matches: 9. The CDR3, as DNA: TGTGCCATCAGTCGGACTAGTGAGGGACACAATGAGCAGTTCTTC. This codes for CAISRTSEGHNEQFF.

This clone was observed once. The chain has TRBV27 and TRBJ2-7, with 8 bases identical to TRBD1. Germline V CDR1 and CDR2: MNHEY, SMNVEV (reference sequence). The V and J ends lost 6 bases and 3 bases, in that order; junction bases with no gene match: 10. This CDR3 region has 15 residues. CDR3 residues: CASSLGQGYFYEQYF. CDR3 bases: TGTGCCAGCAGCCTCGGACAGGGCTATTTCTACGAGCAGTACTTC.

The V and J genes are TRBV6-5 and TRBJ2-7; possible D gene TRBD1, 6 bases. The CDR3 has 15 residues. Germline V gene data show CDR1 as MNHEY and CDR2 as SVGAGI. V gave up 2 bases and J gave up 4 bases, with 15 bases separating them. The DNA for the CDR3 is TGTGCCAGCAGTTACCTCAGGGGTGGGGGTTACGAGCAGTACTTC. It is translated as CASSYLRGGGYEQYF.

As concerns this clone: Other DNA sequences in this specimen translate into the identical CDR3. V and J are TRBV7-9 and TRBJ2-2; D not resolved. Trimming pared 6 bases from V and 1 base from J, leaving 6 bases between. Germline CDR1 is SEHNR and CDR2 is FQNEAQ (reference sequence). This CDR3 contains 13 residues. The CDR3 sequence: CASSLGNTGELFF. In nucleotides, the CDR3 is TGTGCCAGCAGTCTCGGGAACACCGGGGAGCTGTTTTTT.

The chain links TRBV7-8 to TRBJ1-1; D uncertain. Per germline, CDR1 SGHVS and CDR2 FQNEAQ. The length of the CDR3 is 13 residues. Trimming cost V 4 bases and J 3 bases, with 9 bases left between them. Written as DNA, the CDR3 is TGTGCCAGCAGCTGGCCATTGGACACTGAAGCTTTCTTT. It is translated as CASSWPLDTEAFF.

CDR3 coding DNA: TGTGCCAGCAGTTTAGGGCCCTCATTTGAAAAACTGTTTTTT. Translation: CASSLGPSFEKLFF. V usage is TRBV27 and J usage is TRBJ1-4, with D unresolved. There are 14 residues in the CDR3. In germline, CDR1 is MNHEY, CDR2 SMNVEV (reference sequence). With 2 bases removed from V and 7 bases from J, the gap between germline ends came to 11 bases.

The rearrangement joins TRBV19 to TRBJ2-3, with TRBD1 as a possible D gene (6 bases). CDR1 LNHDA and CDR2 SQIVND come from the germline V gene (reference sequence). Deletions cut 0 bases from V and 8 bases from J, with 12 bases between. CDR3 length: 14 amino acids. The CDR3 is CASSIEGAVGTQYF. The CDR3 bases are TGTGCCAGTAGTATAGAGGGGGCAGTGGGTACGCAGTATTTT.

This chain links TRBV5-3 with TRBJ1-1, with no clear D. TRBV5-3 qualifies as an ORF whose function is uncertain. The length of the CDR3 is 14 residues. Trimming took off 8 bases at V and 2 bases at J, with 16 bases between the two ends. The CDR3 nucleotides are TGTGCCAGCACCTCCACGCTCAGAAACACTGAAGCTTTCTTT. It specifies CASTSTLRNTEAFF.

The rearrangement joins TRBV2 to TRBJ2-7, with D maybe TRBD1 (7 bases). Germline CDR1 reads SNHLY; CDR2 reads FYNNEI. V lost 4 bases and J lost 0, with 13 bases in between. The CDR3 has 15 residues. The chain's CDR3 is CASSGRQGGSYEQYF. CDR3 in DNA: TGTGCCAGCAGTGGGAGACAGGGAGGCTCCTACGAGCAGTACTTC.